The source of this T cell receptor beta chain is a study of cytomegalovirus exposure and HLA in healthy donors. The CDR3 has 17 residues. Germline CDR1 and CDR2: SGHDT and YYEEEE. Unmatched junction bases numbered 11, after V lost 4 bases and J lost 5 bases. Use of 60 Vbeta and 13 Jbeta primers characterized the PCR. The repertoire was sequenced with immunoSEQ multiplex PCR; TCRdb's copy has only in-frame clones and lacks some. The sample shows over 70,000 clones, under 90% of them seen only once. Study-wide results and caveats: It was taken for granted in presence/absence analyses that sequencing depth across donors was roughly uniform.

This clone was counted once. Its antigen remains unknown. The sequence was obtained from a man between 50 and 59 years old in good health and CMV-seropositive. Sequenced sample: PBMCs. The V call is TRBV5-6, the J call TRBJ2-5, with 13 bases aligning to TRBD2. The CDR3 nucleotides are TGTGCCAGCAGCCTCCTTACTAGCGGGAGGGCCCTGGAGACCCAGTACTTC. Translating gives CASSLLTSGRALETQYF.